This TCR beta chain comes out of a study of cytomegalovirus exposure and HLA in healthy donors. Primers: 60 Vbeta forward and 13 Jbeta reverse. Some clones are missing from TCRdb's copy, which holds only in-frame ones; the method was immunoSEQ multiplex PCR. This table has 150,000 to 200,000 clones, roughly 76% appearing once. Broader study findings: Most observed TCR sequences were rare, whereas some public TCRs were detected in many donors. Presence/absence analyses supposed approximately even sequencing depth among donors.

This clone was recorded once. Its matching antigen is unknown. V shed 4 bases, J shed 0 bases, and the junction held 3 bases outside the gene matches. Germline V gene sequence: CDR1 LGHNA, CDR2 YSLEER. The CDR3 covers 15 residues. The sample consisted of PBMCs. This sequence originates from a man aged 35 to 55 in good health and CMV-seropositive. V gene TRBV4-3 combines with J gene TRBJ2-1; 7 nucleotides align to TRBD2. The CDR3 DNA reads as TGCGCCAGCAGCCCTGGGACTAACTCCTACAATGAGCAGTTCTTC. This gives the protein CASSPGTNSYNEQFF.